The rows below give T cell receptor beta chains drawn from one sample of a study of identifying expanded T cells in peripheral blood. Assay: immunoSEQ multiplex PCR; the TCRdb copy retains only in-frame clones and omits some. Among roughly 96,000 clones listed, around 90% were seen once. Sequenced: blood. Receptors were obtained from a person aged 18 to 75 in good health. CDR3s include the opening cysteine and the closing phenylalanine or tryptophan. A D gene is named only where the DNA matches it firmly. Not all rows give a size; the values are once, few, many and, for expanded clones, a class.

CDR3aa: CASSLKASGGFHEQYF
CDR3nt: TGTGCCAGCAGCTTAAAAGCTAGCGGGGGGTTCCACGAGCAGTACTTC
j_gene: TRBJ2-7
abundance: .
v_gene: TRBV11-1
d_gene: TRBD2

CDR3aa: CASSVSTESGNTIYF
CDR3nt: TGTGCCAGCAGCGTATCGACAGAGTCTGGAAACACCATATATTTT
j_gene: TRBJ1-3
abundance: few
v_gene: TRBV9
d_gene: .

CDR3aa: CATSSLGGGVRDTGELFF
CDR3nt: TGTGCCACCAGCAGCCTAGGGGGCGGGGTCCGGGACACCGGGGAGCTGTTTTTT
j_gene: TRBJ2-2
abundance: .
v_gene: TRBV15
d_gene: .

CDR3aa: CASSLAAADYEQYF
CDR3nt: TGTGCCAGCAGCTTGGCCGCAGCGGACTACGAGCAGTACTTC
j_gene: TRBJ2-7
abundance: .
v_gene: TRBV5-4
d_gene: .

CDR3aa: CASAFGTLIYNEQFF
CDR3nt: TGTGCCAGCGCGTTCGGGACGCTGATATACAATGAGCAGTTCTTC
j_gene: TRBJ2-1
abundance: .
v_gene: TRBV6-1
d_gene: .

CDR3aa: CARSPGQSSGNTIYF
CDR3nt: TGTGCCAGAAGTCCCGGACAGAGCTCTGGAAACACCATATATTTT
j_gene: TRBJ1-3
abundance: .
v_gene: TRBV5-3
d_gene: .

CDR3aa: CAWSPRPPYEQYF
CDR3nt: TGTGCCTGGAGTCCGCGTCCCCCCTACGAGCAGTACTTC
j_gene: TRBJ2-7
abundance: once
v_gene: TRBV30
d_gene: .

CDR3aa: CASSLYESTEAFF
CDR3nt: TGTGCCAGCAGCTTATATGAGAGCACTGAAGCTTTCTTT
j_gene: TRBJ1-1
abundance: .
v_gene: TRBV7-7
d_gene: .

CDR3aa: CASSDWTGNYGYTF
CDR3nt: TGCGCCAGCAGCGACTGGACAGGGAACTATGGCTACACCTTC
j_gene: TRBJ1-2
abundance: .
v_gene: TRBV5-1
d_gene: TRBD1

CDR3aa: CAIRSGTSGIYEQYF
CDR3nt: TGTGCCATCAGGTCCGGGACTAGCGGCATCTACGAGCAGTACTTC
j_gene: TRBJ2-7
abundance: .
v_gene: TRBV10-3
d_gene: TRBD2

CDR3aa: CASRDGYTF
CDR3nt: TGTGCCAGCCGGGATGGCTACACCTTC
j_gene: TRBJ1-2
abundance: .
v_gene: TRBV21-1
d_gene: .

CDR3aa: CASSVRTSGENEQFF
CDR3nt: TGTGCCAGCAGCGTAAGGACTAGCGGGGAGAATGAGCAGTTCTTC
j_gene: TRBJ2-1
abundance: .
v_gene: TRBV9
d_gene: TRBD2

CDR3aa: CASSLGDVNNSPLHF
CDR3nt: TGCGCCAGCAGCTTAGGGGACGTCAATAATTCACCCCTCCACTTT
j_gene: TRBJ1-6
abundance: .
v_gene: TRBV5-1
d_gene: .

CDR3aa: CASIIGRNEQFF
CDR3nt: TGTGCCAGCATCATCGGTAGGAATGAGCAGTTCTTC
j_gene: TRBJ2-1
abundance: once
v_gene: TRBV7-7
d_gene: .

CDR3aa: CASSQDTTRTYEQYF
CDR3nt: TGCGCCAGCAGCCAAGATACTACTAGGACCTACGAGCAGTACTTC
j_gene: TRBJ2-7
abundance: .
v_gene: TRBV4-3
d_gene: .

CDR3aa: CASSPQSAGLHGAEQFF
CDR3nt: TGTGCCAGCTCACCACAGTCGGCTGGGCTCCATGGGGCTGAGCAGTTCTTC
j_gene: TRBJ2-1
abundance: .
v_gene: TRBV18
d_gene: .